These 12 T cell receptor beta chains were sequenced from one sample in a study of shared clonotypes between healthy human individuals. CD45RO-negative, CCR7-selected cells formed the naive CD8 fraction, which excluded terminally differentiated effector memory CD45RA+ cells. Profiled with immunoSEQ multiplex PCR; TCRdb holds only in-frame clones, not every one. The data contain around 2.1 million clones, 90% to 95% of them singletons. Sequencing input: naive CD8+ T cells from PBMCs. These TCRs come from a man aged 18-30 years in good health. Some clones in this sample may be carry-over from other donors' samples.

J is TRBJ2-5 and V is TRBV27, with D perhaps matching TRBD1 (5 bases). Germline CDR1 is MNHEY and CDR2 is SMNVEV (reference sequence). This CDR3 region has 14 residues. Trimming removed 4 bases from V and 5 bases from J, with 14 bases in between. DNA of the CDR3: TGTGCCAGCAGTTATAGGGCAGGGCGCGAGACCCAGTACTTC. Amino acid sequence: CASSYRAGRETQYF.

This chain links TRBV27 with TRBJ1-1; D may be TRBD1 (5 bases). Germline V CDR1 and CDR2: MNHEY, SMNVEV (reference sequence). The CDR3 covers 14 residues. Trimming pared 5 bases from V and 2 bases from J, leaving 12 bases between. CDR3 loop: CASSPGRVNTEAFF. CDR3 DNA: TGTGCCAGCAGTCCGGGACGGGTAAACACTGAAGCTTTCTTT.

This clone occurred once. The gene calls are TRBV7-9 and TRBJ2-1, with D perhaps given as TRBD1 or TRBD2 (5 bases each). Trimming left V 5 bases short and J 0 bases short, with 14 bases between. The CDR3 contains 16 residues. Per the germline V gene, CDR1 is SEHNR and CDR2 is FQNEAQ (reference sequence). The CDR3 spells CASSPRAGHSYNEQFF. The DNA for the CDR3 is TGTGCCAGCAGCCCCAGGGCGGGCCACTCCTACAATGAGCAGTTCTTC. The whole variable domain, filled in from reference TRBV7-9 and TRBJ2-1, reads DTGVSQNPRHKITKRGQNVTFRCDPISEHNRLYWYRQTLGQGPEFLTYFQNEAQLEKSRLLSDRFSAERPKGSFSTLEIQRTEQGDSAMYLCASSPRAGHSYNEQFFGPGTRLTVL.

The J gene is TRBJ1-5, the V gene TRBV2, with 8 positions matching TRBD1. CDR3 length: 15 residues. Germline V gene data show CDR1 as SNHLY and CDR2 as FYNNEI. J lost 2 bases, V lost 9 bases, and 9 bases had no gene match. The CDR3 DNA follows: TGTGCCAGTACCAGGGGGCAGGAGGGCAATCAGCCCCAGCATTTT. It yields the protein CASTRGQEGNQPQHF.

The J gene is TRBJ2-3, the V gene TRBV4-2; 12 bases align to TRBD2. Germline V lookup: CDR1 LGHNA, CDR2 YNFKEQ. Trimming at V came to 4 bases and at J to 2 bases, leaving 4 bases not matched to a gene. This CDR3 has 16 residues. The DNA for the CDR3 is TGTGCCAGCAGCCGCCGACTAGCGGGAGACACAGATACGCAGTATTTT. Translated: CASSRRLAGDTDTQYF.

V is TRBV28 and J is TRBJ2-6, with D uncertain. This CDR3 is 15 amino acids long. V was shortened by 3 bases and J by 2 bases, with 8 bases between the two germline ends. Per the germline V gene, CDR1 is MDHEN and CDR2 is SYDVKM. CDR3 loop: CASSFPPPGANVLTF. CDR3 DNA: TGTGCCAGCAGTTTTCCCCCTCCTGGGGCCAACGTCCTGACTTTC.

The V call is TRBV7-2, the J call TRBJ1-2; 8 bases match TRBD1. V shed 5 bases, J shed 1 base, and the junction held 18 bases outside the gene matches. Per the germline V gene, CDR1 is SGHTA and CDR2 is FQGNSA. This CDR3 region has 19 residues. CDR3 protein: CASSPPWTGRRGDNYGYTF. In nucleotides, the CDR3 is TGTGCCAGCAGCCCACCATGGACAGGGCGGAGGGGGGATAACTATGGCTACACCTTC.

The chain recombines TRBV2 with TRBJ2-7; the match to TRBD1 covers 8 bases. Germline CDR1 reads SNHLY; CDR2 reads FYNNEI. Trimming took 6 bases from V and 3 from J; bases not matched to a gene: 4. CDR3 length: 13 amino acids. CDR3 coding DNA: TGTGCCAGCAGGGGACAGGACCACTACGAGCAGTACTTC. Its protein product is CASRGQDHYEQYF.

CDR3 sequence: CASSPLIDGSYEQYF. CDR3 bases: TGTGCCAGCAGCCCTCTTATAGACGGGTCCTACGAGCAGTACTTC. V is TRBV7-9 and J is TRBJ2-7; D not resolved. The CDR3 sequence is 15 residues long. The V and J ends lost 5 bases and 1 base respectively, with 15 bases between them. The germline gives CDR1 SEHNR, CDR2 FQNEAQ (reference sequence).

The sample holds a few counts of this clone. The chain employs TRBV28 and TRBJ1-2; 10 bases are a match to TRBD1. Germline loops: CDR1 MDHEN, CDR2 SYDVKM. With 4 bases clipped from V and 4 bases from J, the junction kept 9 bases outside the gene matches. The CDR3 is made up of 16 amino acids. CDR3 in amino acids: CASSWGDRGPVYGYTF. The CDR3 DNA reads TGTGCCAGCAGTTGGGGGGACAGGGGACCCGTCTATGGCTACACCTTC.

The DNA of the CDR3 is TGTGCCAGCAGCGAAAGTCGAACAGGGGTATCCTACAATGAGCAGTTCTTC. Protein sequence: CASSESRTGVSYNEQFF. The chain employs TRBV9 and TRBJ2-1; 7 bases are a match to TRBD1. The CDR3 covers 17 residues. From germline, CDR1 is SGDLS and CDR2 YYNGEE. V gave up 3 bases and J gave up 1 base; unmatched junction bases: 10. The complete variable domain, with remaining parts taken from reference TRBV9 and TRBJ2-1, reads DSGVTQTPKHLITATGQRVTLRCSPRSGDLSVYWYQQSLDQGLQFLIQYYNGEERAKGNILERFSAQQFPDLHSELNLSSLELGDSALYFCASSESRTGVSYNEQFFGPGTRLTVL.

The chain recombines TRBV2 with TRBJ2-7; D is possibly TRBD2 (5 bases). The CDR3 spans 16 residues. Germline CDR1 and CDR2: SNHLY and FYNNEI. V was clipped by 1 base and J by 0 bases, with 13 bases between them. In DNA form, the CDR3 reads TGTGCCAGCAGTGAAGGGGCTGGAGGTGGCTCCTACGAGCAGTACTTC. It is translated as CASSEGAGGGSYEQYF.